This T cell receptor beta chain came from a study of blood T cell repertoires in COVID-19. About the research overall: Spain, Italy and the United States supplied samples that represented acute and convalescent COVID-19.

Germline loops: CDR1 MNHEY, CDR2 SMNVEV (reference sequence). The V segment lost 2 bases and the J segment 5 bases; nucleotides outside the gene matches: 5. This CDR3 contains 15 residues. This clone has a single count. Clones were sequenced by immunoSEQ multiplex PCR, and TCRdb holds only the in-frame ones, with some missing. The sample includes under 200,000 clones, 85% to 90% of them seen just once. The TCR sequence derives from a man younger than 30 with acute or convalescent COVID-19. The chain is built from TRBV27 and TRBJ1-4; TRBD1 matches 7 bases. The specimen was peripheral blood. The CDR3 protein is CASSLRGRLNEKLFF. The CDR3 nucleotides read TGTGCCAGCAGTTTAAGGGGGCGTTTAAATGAAAAACTGTTTTTT.